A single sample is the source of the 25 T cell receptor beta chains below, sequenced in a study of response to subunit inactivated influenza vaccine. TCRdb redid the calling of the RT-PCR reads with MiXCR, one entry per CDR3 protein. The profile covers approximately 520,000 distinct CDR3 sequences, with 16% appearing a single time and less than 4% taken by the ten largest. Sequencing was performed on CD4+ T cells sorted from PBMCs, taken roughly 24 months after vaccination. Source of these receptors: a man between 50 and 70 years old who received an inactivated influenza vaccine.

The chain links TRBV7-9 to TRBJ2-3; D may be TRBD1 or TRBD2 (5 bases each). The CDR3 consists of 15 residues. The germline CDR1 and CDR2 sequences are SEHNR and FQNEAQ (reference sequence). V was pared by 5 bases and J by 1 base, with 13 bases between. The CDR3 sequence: CASSRDGARTDTQYF. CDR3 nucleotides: TGTGCCAGCAGCAGGGACGGGGCCCGCACAGATACGCAGTATTTT.

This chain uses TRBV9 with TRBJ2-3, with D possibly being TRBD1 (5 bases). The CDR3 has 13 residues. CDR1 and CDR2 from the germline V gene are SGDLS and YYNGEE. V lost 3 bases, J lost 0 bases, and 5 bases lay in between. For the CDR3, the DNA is TGTGCCAGCAGCGGACAGAGCACAGATACGCAGTATTTT. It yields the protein CASSGQSTDTQYF.

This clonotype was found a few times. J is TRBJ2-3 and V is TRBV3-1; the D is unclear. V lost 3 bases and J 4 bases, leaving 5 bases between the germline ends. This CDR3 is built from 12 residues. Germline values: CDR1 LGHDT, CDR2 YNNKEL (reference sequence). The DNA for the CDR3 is TGTGCCAGCAGCCACCGGGCAGATACGCAGTATTTT. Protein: CASSHRADTQYF.

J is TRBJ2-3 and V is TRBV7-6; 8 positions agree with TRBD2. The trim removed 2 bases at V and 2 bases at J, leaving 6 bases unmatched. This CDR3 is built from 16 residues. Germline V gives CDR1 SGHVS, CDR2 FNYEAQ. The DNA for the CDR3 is TGTGCCAGCAGCTTACTTGGCGGGGGGTACACAGATACGCAGTATTTT. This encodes CASSLLGGGYTDTQYF.

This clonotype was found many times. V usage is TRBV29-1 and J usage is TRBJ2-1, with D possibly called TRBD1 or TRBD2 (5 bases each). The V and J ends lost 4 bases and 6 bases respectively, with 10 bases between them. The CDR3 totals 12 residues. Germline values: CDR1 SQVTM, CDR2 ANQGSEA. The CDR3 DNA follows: TGCAGCGTTGTGAGGGGTCGCAATGAGCAGTTCTTC. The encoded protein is CSVVRGRNEQFF.

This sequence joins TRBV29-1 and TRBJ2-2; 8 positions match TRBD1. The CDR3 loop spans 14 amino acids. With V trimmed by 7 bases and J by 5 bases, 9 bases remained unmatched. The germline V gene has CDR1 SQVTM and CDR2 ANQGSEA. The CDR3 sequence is CSGGQGSRTGELFF. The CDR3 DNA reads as TGCAGCGGCGGACAGGGCTCAAGGACCGGGGAGCTGTTTTTT.

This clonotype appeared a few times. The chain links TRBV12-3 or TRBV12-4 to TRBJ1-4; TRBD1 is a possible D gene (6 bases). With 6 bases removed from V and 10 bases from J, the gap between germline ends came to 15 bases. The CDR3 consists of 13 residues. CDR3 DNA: TGTGCCAGCAGCGCCAGGGGTGGTGGAAAACTGTTTTTT. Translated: CASSARGGGKLFF.

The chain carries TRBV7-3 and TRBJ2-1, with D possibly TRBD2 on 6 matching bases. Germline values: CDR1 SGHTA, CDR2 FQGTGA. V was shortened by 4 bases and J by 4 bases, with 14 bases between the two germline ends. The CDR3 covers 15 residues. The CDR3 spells CASSSGTPAYNEQFF. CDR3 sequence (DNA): TGTGCCAGCAGCTCGGGGACTCCCGCGTACAATGAGCAGTTCTTC.

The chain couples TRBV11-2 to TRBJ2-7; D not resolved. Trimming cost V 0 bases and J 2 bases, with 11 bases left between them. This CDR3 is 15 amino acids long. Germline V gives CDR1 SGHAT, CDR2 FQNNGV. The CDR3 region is CASSLDLQEAYEQYF. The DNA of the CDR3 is TGTGCCAGCAGCTTAGATCTCCAGGAAGCCTACGAGCAGTACTTC.

The DNA of the CDR3 is TGCAGTGCGGAAGAGGGGGGCGTAGCTGGAAACACCATATATTTT. Its protein is CSAEEGGVAGNTIYF. The V gene is TRBV20-1, the J gene TRBJ1-3, with D tentatively TRBD1 (6 bases). Germline CDR1 reads DFQATT; CDR2 reads SNEGSKA (reference sequence). V lost 6 bases to trimming and J lost 2 bases, with 17 bases between them. The CDR3 has 15 residues.

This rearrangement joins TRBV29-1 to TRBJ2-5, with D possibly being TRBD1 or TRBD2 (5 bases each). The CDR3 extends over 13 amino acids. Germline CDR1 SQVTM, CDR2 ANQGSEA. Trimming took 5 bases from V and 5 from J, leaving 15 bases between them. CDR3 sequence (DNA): TGCAGCGTTCTGGGACGGGATTGGGAGACCCAGTACTTC. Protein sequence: CSVLGRDWETQYF.

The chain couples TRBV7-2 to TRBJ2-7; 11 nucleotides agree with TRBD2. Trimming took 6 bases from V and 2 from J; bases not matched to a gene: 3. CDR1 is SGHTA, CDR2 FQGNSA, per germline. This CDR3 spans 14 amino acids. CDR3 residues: CASRTSGSPYEQYF. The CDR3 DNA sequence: TGTGCCAGCAGAACTAGCGGGAGCCCCTACGAGCAGTACTTC.

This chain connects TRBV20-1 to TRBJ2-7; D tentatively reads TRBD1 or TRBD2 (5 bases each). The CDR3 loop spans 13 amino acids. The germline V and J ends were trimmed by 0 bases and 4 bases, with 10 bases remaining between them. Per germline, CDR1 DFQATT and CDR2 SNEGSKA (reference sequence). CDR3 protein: CSARDRESYEQYF. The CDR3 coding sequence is TGCAGTGCTAGAGACAGGGAGTCTTACGAGCAGTACTTC.

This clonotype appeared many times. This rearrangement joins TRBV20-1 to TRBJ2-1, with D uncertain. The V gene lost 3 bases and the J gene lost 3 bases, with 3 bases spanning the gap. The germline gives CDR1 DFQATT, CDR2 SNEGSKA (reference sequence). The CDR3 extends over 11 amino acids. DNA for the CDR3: TGCAGTGCTAGCTTCTACAATGAGCAGTTCTTC. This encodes CSASFYNEQFF.

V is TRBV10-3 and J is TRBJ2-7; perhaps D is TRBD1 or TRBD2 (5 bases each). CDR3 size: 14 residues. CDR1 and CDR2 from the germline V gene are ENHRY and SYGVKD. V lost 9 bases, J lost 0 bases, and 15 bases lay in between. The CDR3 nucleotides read TGTGCCATTAGGGACGGTAAGAGCTCCTACGAGCAGTACTTC. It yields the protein CAIRDGKSSYEQYF.

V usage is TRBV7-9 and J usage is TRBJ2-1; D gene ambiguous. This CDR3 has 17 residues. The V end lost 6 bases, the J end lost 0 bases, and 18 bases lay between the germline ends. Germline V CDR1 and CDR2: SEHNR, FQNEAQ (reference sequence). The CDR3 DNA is TGTGCCAGCAGTTCTACCGGTCTTCAGAGCTCCTACAATGAGCAGTTCTTC. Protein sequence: CASSSTGLQSSYNEQFF. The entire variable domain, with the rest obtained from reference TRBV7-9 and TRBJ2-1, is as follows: DTGVSQNPRHKITKRGQNVTFRCDPISEHNRLYWYRQTLGQGPEFLTYFQNEAQLEKSRLLSDRFSAERPKGSFSTLEIQRTEQGDSAMYLCASSSTGLQSSYNEQFFGPGTRLTVL.

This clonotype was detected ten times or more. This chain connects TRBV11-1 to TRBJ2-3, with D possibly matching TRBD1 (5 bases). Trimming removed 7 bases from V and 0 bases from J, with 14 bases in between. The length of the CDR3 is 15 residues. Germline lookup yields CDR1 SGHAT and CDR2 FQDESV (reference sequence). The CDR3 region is CASNTQGRSTDTQYF. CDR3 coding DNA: TGTGCCAGCAACACCCAGGGCAGGAGCACAGATACGCAGTATTTT.

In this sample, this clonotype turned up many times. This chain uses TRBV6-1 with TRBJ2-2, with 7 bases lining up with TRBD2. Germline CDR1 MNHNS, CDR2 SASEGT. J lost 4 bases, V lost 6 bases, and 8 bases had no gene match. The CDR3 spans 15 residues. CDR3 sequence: CASRARDYITGELFF. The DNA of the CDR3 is TGTGCCAGCAGAGCGAGGGACTATATCACCGGGGAGCTGTTTTTT.

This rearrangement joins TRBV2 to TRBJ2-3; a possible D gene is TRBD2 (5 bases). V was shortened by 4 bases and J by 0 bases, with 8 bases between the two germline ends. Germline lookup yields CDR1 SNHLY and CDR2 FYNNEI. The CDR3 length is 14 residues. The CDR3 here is CASSVTRSTDTQYF. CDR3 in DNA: TGTGCCAGCAGTGTTACTAGGAGCACAGATACGCAGTATTTT.

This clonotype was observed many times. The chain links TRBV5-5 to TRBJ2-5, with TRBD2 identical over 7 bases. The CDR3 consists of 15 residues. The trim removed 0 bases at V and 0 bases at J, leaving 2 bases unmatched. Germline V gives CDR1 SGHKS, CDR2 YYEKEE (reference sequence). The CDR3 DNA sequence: TGTGCCAGCAGCTTGGGCGGGACTAACCAAGAGACCCAGTACTTC. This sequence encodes CASSLGGTNQETQYF. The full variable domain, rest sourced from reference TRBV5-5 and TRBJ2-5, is DAGVTQSPTHLIKTRGQQVTLRCSPISGHKSVSWYQQVLGQGPQFIFQYYEKEERGRGNFPDRFSARQFPNYSSELNVNALLLGDSALYLCASSLGGTNQETQYFGPGTRLLVL.

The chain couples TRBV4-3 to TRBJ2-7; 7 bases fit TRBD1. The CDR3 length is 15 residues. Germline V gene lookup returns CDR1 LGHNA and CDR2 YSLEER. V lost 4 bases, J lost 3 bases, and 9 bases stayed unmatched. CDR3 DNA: TGCGCCAGCAGCCGTACCGGGACAGTAGGCTACGAGCAGTACTTC. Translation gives CASSRTGTVGYEQYF.

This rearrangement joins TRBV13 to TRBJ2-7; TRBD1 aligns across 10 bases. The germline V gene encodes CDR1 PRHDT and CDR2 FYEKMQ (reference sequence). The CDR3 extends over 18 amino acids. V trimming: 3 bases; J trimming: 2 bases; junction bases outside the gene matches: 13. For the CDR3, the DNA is TGTGCCAGCAGCTTGTCCCGGGACAGGGGTCCCGCCGCCTACGAGCAGTACTTC. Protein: CASSLSRDRGPAAYEQYF.

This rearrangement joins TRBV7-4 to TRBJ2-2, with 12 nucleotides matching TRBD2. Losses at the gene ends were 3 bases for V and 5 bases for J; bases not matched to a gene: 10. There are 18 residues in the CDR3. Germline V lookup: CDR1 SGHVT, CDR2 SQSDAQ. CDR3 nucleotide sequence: TGTGCCAGCAGCTTGGACCCCGGGACTAGCGGGCGAACCGGGGAGCTGTTTTTT. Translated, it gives CASSLDPGTSGRTGELFF.

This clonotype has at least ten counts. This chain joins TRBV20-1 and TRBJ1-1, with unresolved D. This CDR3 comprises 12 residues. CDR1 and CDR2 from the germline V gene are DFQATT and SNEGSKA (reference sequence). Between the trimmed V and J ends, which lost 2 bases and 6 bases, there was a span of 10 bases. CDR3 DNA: TGCAGTGCTAGACAGGTCTGGCCTGAAGCTTTCTTT. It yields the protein CSARQVWPEAFF.

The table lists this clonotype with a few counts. The CDR3 region has the DNA TGTGCCAGCAGCGCCCTTCCCGCGGGAGTAGTCTACAATGAGCAGTTCTTC. This sequence encodes CASSALPAGVVYNEQFF. V and J are TRBV7-2 and TRBJ2-1, with 7 bases matching TRBD2. The CDR3 extends over 17 amino acids. Trimming cost V 5 bases and J 3 bases; bases outside gene matches: 13. Germline V lookup: CDR1 SGHTA, CDR2 FQGNSA.